What follows are 32 T cell receptor beta chains derived from one specimen sequenced in a study of cytomegalovirus exposure and HLA in healthy donors. With 60 Vbeta and 13 Jbeta primers, the PCR was carried out. The repertoire was sequenced with immunoSEQ multiplex PCR; TCRdb's copy has only in-frame clones and lacks some. The sample consists of approximately 82,000 clones, 10% of them appearing once. The source material was PBMCs. The receptors derive from a man aged 55-75 years in good health and CMV-seropositive.

The chain uses TRBV12-5 and TRBJ2-5; a possible D gene is TRBD1 (5 bases). Germline assignment: CDR1 LGHNT and CDR2 FRNRAP. This CDR3 contains 12 residues. Deletions cut 8 bases from V and 2 bases from J, with 9 bases between. DNA for the CDR3: TGTGCTAGTCAGGGAAAGCAAGAGACCCAGTACTTC. Encoded protein: CASQGKQETQYF. The full variable domain, rest sourced from reference TRBV12-5 and TRBJ2-5, is DARVTQTPRHKVTEMGQEVTMRCQPILGHNTVFWYRQTMMQGLELLAYFRNRAPLDDSGMPKDRFSAEMPDATLATLKIQPSEPRDSAVYFCASQGKQETQYFGPGTRLLVL.

In this sample, this clone turned up once. V and J are TRBV28 and TRBJ1-4, with 9 bases aligning to TRBD1. Trimming removed 2 bases from V and 8 bases from J; junction bases left unmatched: 15. The CDR3 extends over 18 amino acids. Germline V lookup: CDR1 MDHEN, CDR2 SYDVKM. CDR3: CASSLKGVPGQGREKLFF. The CDR3 nucleotides are TGTGCCAGCAGTTTAAAGGGAGTACCGGGACAGGGACGGGAAAAACTGTTTTTT. The variable domain in full, completed from reference TRBV28 and TRBJ1-4, reads DVKVTQSSRYLVKRTGEKVFLECVQDMDHENMFWYRQDPGLGLRLIYFSYDVKMKEKGDIPEGYSVSREKKERFSLILESASTNQTSMYLCASSLKGVPGQGREKLFFGSGTQLSVL.

This clone was detected only a few times. The V gene is TRBV29-1, the J gene TRBJ2-7, with D tentatively TRBD2 (6 bases). CDR1 and CDR2 from the germline V gene are SQVTM and ANQGSEA. Trimming shortened V by 7 bases and J by 2 bases, and 18 bases separated the two germline ends. This CDR3 contains 14 residues. This CDR3 reads CSAYVRDPTYEQYF. The CDR3 DNA follows: TGCAGCGCTTACGTGCGGGACCCGACCTACGAGCAGTACTTC.

This clone was detected only a few times. The V and J genes are TRBV6-5 and TRBJ2-1; 8 bases line up with TRBD1. There are 15 residues in the CDR3. Germline V gene sequence: CDR1 MNHEY, CDR2 SVGAGI. The V and J ends lost 6 bases and 4 bases, in that order; junction bases with no gene match: 8. CDR3 residues: CASRYTGGGYNEQFF. The CDR3 DNA reads as TGTGCCAGCAGGTATACAGGGGGAGGTTACAATGAGCAGTTCTTC.

The rearrangement joins TRBV30 to TRBJ1-6, with 9 bases lining up with TRBD1. CDR3 length: 13 residues. Germline CDR1 is GTSNPN and CDR2 is SVGIG (reference sequence). V was clipped by 4 bases and J by 10 bases; unmatched bases: 5. The CDR3 reads CAWTTGTGSPLHF. CDR3 nucleotide sequence: TGTGCCTGGACGACCGGGACAGGGTCACCCCTCCACTTT. Looking up the rest from reference TRBV30 and TRBJ1-6 gives the full variable domain: SQTIHQWPATLVQPVGSPLSLECTVEGTSNPNLYWYRQAAGRGLQLLFYSVGIGQISSEVPQNLSASRPQDRQFILSSKKLLLSDSGFYLCAWTTGTGSPLHFGNGTRLTVT.

The chain combines TRBV6-1 with TRBJ2-5, with D tentatively TRBD2 (6 bases). The germline gives CDR1 MNHNS, CDR2 SASEGT. CDR3 length: 14 amino acids. Trimming took 6 bases from V and 4 from J, leaving 15 bases between them. The CDR3 DNA sequence: TGTGCCAGCAGGCCCCGACTAGTCGGAGAGACCCAGTACTTC. Protein product: CASRPRLVGETQYF.

The chain uses TRBV6-5 and TRBJ1-6; 11 bases match TRBD1. The CDR3 is 15 amino acids. The V segment lost 0 bases and the J segment 9 bases; nucleotides outside the gene matches: 1. Germline V gene data show CDR1 as MNHEY and CDR2 as SVGAGI. CDR3 region: CASSYSGTGGSPLHF. The CDR3 coding sequence is TGTGCCAGCAGTTACTCCGGGACAGGGGGTTCACCCCTCCACTTT.

The gene calls are TRBV30 and TRBJ2-2, with a tentative D call TRBD1 (6 bases). V lost 4 bases and J 5 bases, leaving 14 bases between the germline ends. There are 14 residues in the CDR3. CDR1 is GTSNPN, CDR2 SVGIG, per germline (reference sequence). CDR3 loop: CAWKGDQGTGELFF. For the CDR3, the DNA is TGTGCCTGGAAAGGGGACCAGGGGACCGGGGAGCTGTTTTTT.

The chain employs TRBV28 and TRBJ2-6; unclear D gene. The V and J ends lost 6 bases and 0 bases respectively, with 9 bases between them. CDR3 size: 15 residues. CDR1 and CDR2 (germline): MDHEN, SYDVKM. The CDR3 DNA is TGTGCCAGCAGGGCCCCGGGCTCTGGGGCCAACGTCCTGACTTTC. Its protein product is CASRAPGSGANVLTF.

This clone showed up just a few times. V and J are TRBV19 and TRBJ1-5; D gene unclear. Deletions cut 4 bases from V and 6 bases from J, with 13 bases between. The germline V gene encodes CDR1 LNHDA and CDR2 SQIVND (reference sequence). This CDR3 spans 14 amino acids. CDR3 protein: CASSSRLGPQPQHF. CDR3 DNA: TGTGCCAGTAGTAGCCGACTCGGTCCTCAGCCCCAGCATTTT.

This clone was found a few times. The chain links TRBV9 to TRBJ2-5; 8 positions match TRBD1. The CDR3 is 15 amino acids. With V trimmed by 3 bases and J by 2 bases, 6 bases remained unmatched. CDR1 and CDR2 (germline): SGDLS, YYNGEE. CDR3 coding DNA: TGTGCCAGCAGCGCCCGGACAGGGCCTCAAGAGACCCAGTACTTC. Translation gives CASSARTGPQETQYF.

The chain recombines TRBV7-2 with TRBJ2-7; maybe TRBD1 (6 bases). Germline V gene lookup returns CDR1 SGHTA and CDR2 FQGNSA. The CDR3 extends over 15 amino acids. V gave up 1 base and J gave up 4 bases, with 14 bases separating them. The CDR3 loop reads CASSLEDREGYEQYF. DNA for the CDR3: TGTGCCAGCAGCTTAGAGGACAGAGAAGGGTACGAGCAGTACTTC. The full variable domain, completed using reference TRBV7-2 and TRBJ2-7, is GAGVSQSPSNKVTEKGKDVELRCDPISGHTALYWYRQSLGQGLEFLIYFQGNSAPDKSGLPSDRFSAERTGGSVSTLTIQRTQQEDSAVYLCASSLEDREGYEQYFGPGTRLTVT.

The chain recombines TRBV29-1 with TRBJ2-7, with 10 nucleotides matching TRBD1. Germline CDR1 SQVTM, CDR2 ANQGSEA. The CDR3 contains 15 residues. V lost 1 base, J lost 6 bases, and 9 bases stayed unmatched. The CDR3 sequence is CSVEGSGTGALEQYF. The CDR3 region has the DNA TGCAGCGTTGAAGGCTCCGGGACAGGGGCACTCGAGCAGTACTTC.

The sample holds a few counts of this clone. This rearrangement joins TRBV28 to TRBJ2-7; D unclear. Trimming took 2 bases from V and 1 from J, leaving 9 bases between them. The CDR3 runs to 14 residues. CDR1 and CDR2 (germline): MDHEN, SYDVKM. The CDR3: CASSLQAASYEQYF. The DNA for the CDR3 is TGTGCCAGCAGTTTACAGGCAGCATCCTACGAGCAGTACTTC.

V and J are TRBV7-3 and TRBJ2-5; D remains unclear. Germline CDR1 and CDR2: SGHTA and FQGTGA. This CDR3 is 14 amino acids long. V lost 2 bases to trimming and J lost 1 base, with 8 bases between them. DNA of the CDR3: TGTGCCAGCAGCTTAGGGCCGCTCCAAGAGACCCAGTACTTC. This gives the protein CASSLGPLQETQYF.

This clone was counted between two and nine times. This chain uses TRBV7-9 with TRBJ1-4, with D possibly TRBD1 on 5 matching bases. Germline CDR1 SEHNR, CDR2 FQNEAQ (reference sequence). Trimming cost V 3 bases and J 8 bases, with 10 bases left between them. The CDR3 loop spans 13 amino acids. DNA for the CDR3: TGTGCCAGCAGCTTGGGTCCAGGGGAAAAACTGTTTTTT. It encodes CASSLGPGEKLFF.

This clone was found a few times. The chain is built from TRBV19 and TRBJ1-4, with D unclear. Germline V gene sequence: CDR1 LNHDA, CDR2 SQIVND (reference sequence). CDR3 length equals 13 residues. V was clipped by 6 bases and J by 7 bases, with 12 bases between them. CDR3 loop: CASSKTRGEKLFF. In DNA, the CDR3 is TGTGCCAGTAGCAAGACCCGAGGTGAAAAACTGTTTTTT.

The chain has TRBV9 and TRBJ2-3; maybe TRBD2 (7 bases). The V end lost 5 bases, the J end lost 3 bases, and 19 bases lay between the germline ends. The CDR3 is 16 amino acids. Germline-derived CDR1 and CDR2 are SGDLS and YYNGEE. The CDR3 nucleotides are TGTGCCAGCAGTTCTAGGGGGGGAGCGGGGACAGATACGCAGTATTTT. This codes for CASSSRGGAGTDTQYF.

The chain couples TRBV10-3 to TRBJ1-4; no definite D call. The length of the CDR3 is 16 residues. Germline V lookup: CDR1 ENHRY, CDR2 SYGVKD. Trimming stripped 0 bases from V and 8 bases from J, with 16 bases between. The CDR3 sequence is CAISESLGPRREKLFF. As DNA, the CDR3 is TGTGCCATCAGTGAGTCATTAGGGCCCAGGAGGGAAAAACTGTTTTTT.

There are a few counts of this clone. V gene TRBV9 combines with J gene TRBJ2-5; 9 bases align to TRBD2. J was trimmed by 0 bases and V by 4 bases; bases with no gene match: 10. The CDR3 has 17 residues. Germline CDR1 and CDR2: SGDLS and YYNGEE. DNA for the CDR3: TGTGCCAGCAGCCGGGGGTTGGCGGGAGGGTACCAAGAGACCCAGTACTTC. Amino acid sequence: CASSRGLAGGYQETQYF.

The chain has TRBV7-3 and TRBJ1-3; 11 nucleotides match TRBD1. The V gene's germline CDR1 is SGHTA and CDR2 FQGTGA. The length of the CDR3 is 17 residues. V lost 5 bases to trimming and J lost 0 bases; unmatched junction nucleotides: 6. Written as DNA, the CDR3 is TGTGCCAGCAGCGCGACCGGGACAGGGGGCTCTGGAAACACCATATATTTT. Translated: CASSATGTGGSGNTIYF.

Only a few counts were recorded for this clone. The chain employs TRBV16 and TRBJ1-1, with 9 bases aligning to TRBD1. The CDR3 loop spans 14 amino acids. In germline, CDR1 is KGHSY, CDR2 FQNENV. With 4 bases clipped from V and 3 bases from J, the junction kept 3 bases outside the gene matches. CDR3 residues: CASSRDREYTEAFF. CDR3 nucleotides: TGTGCCAGCAGCCGGGACAGGGAATACACTGAAGCTTTCTTT. The full variable domain, rest sourced from reference TRBV16 and TRBJ1-1, is GEEVAQTPKHLVRGEGQKAKLYCAPIKGHSYVFWYQQVLKNEFKFLISFQNENVFDETGMPKERFSAKCLPNSPCSLEIQATKLEDSAVYFCASSRDREYTEAFFGQGTRLTVV.

The table lists this clone with a few counts. V and J are TRBV30 and TRBJ1-5, with D tentatively TRBD1 (5 bases). Looked up from germline, CDR1 is GTSNPN and CDR2 is SVGIG (reference sequence). This CDR3 has 12 residues. Trimming took 8 bases from V and 3 from J, leaving 11 bases between them. For the CDR3, the DNA is TGTGCCAGCAGGGATAACAATCAGCCCCAGCATTTT. It yields the protein CASRDNNQPQHF. The whole variable domain, remainder taken from reference TRBV30 and TRBJ1-5, is SQTIHQWPATLVQPVGSPLSLECTVEGTSNPNLYWYRQAAGRGLQLLFYSVGIGQISSEVPQNLSASRPQDRQFILSSKKLLLSDSGFYLCASRDNNQPQHFGDGTRLSIL.

The chain employs TRBV5-6 and TRBJ1-2; 7 bases line up with TRBD1. This CDR3 region has 14 residues. J was trimmed by 3 bases and V by 3 bases; bases with no gene match: 5. Germline CDR1 and CDR2: SGHDT and YYEEEE. The CDR3 coding sequence is TGTGCCAGCAGCTCTACCGGGACAGACTATGGCTACACCTTC. The encoded protein is CASSSTGTDYGYTF.

This clone was picked up a small number of times. The chain recombines TRBV28 with TRBJ1-1; 8 bases map to TRBD1. V lost 5 bases, J lost 5 bases, and 16 bases stayed unmatched. Germline CDR1 reads MDHEN; CDR2 reads SYDVKM. This CDR3 spans 17 amino acids. CDR3 sequence (DNA): TGTGCCAGCAGTCCAAAGCCTTCCTGGACAGGGAAGACTGAAGCTTTCTTT. Protein sequence: CASSPKPSWTGKTEAFF.

The CDR3 loop is CASSLGGGMAYGYTF. The CDR3 coding sequence is TGTGCCAGCAGCTTAGGCGGGGGTATGGCCTATGGCTACACCTTC. The V gene is TRBV7-9, the J gene TRBJ1-2; TRBD1 is a possible D gene (5 bases). V was cut by 1 base and J by 4 bases, with 13 bases left in between. The germline gives CDR1 SEHNR, CDR2 FQNEAQ (reference sequence). There are 15 residues in the CDR3.

The chain recombines TRBV19 with TRBJ2-3, with 12 bases identical to TRBD1. V gave up 10 bases and J gave up 5 bases; unmatched junction bases: 13. The germline CDR1 and CDR2 sequences are LNHDA and SQIVND (reference sequence). CDR3 length: 16 amino acids. The CDR3 protein is CATMFQGQGAGDTQYF. CDR3 nucleotide sequence: TGTGCCACCATGTTCCAGGGACAGGGGGCAGGAGATACGCAGTATTTT.

The sample holds a few counts of this clone. The V call is TRBV19, the J call TRBJ1-1; D is uncertain. V was trimmed by 6 bases and J by 5 bases, leaving 16 bases between them. CDR3 length equals 14 residues. Germline V gives CDR1 LNHDA, CDR2 SQIVND (reference sequence). The CDR3 spells CASRDTGRRTEAFF. The CDR3 DNA sequence: TGTGCCAGTAGAGACACCGGGAGGCGGACTGAAGCTTTCTTT.

The chain links TRBV19 to TRBJ2-3, with D possibly TRBD1 on 6 matching bases. Trimming stripped 6 bases from V and 5 bases from J, with 12 bases between. Germline loops: CDR1 LNHDA, CDR2 SQIVND (reference sequence). This CDR3 is built from 13 residues. CDR3: CASRLQGRDTQYF. CDR3 DNA: TGTGCCAGTAGACTACAGGGCAGAGATACGCAGTATTTT.

Here the CDR3 DNA reads TGTGCCAGCAGCCCCGGGAGGGGCTCCTACGAGCAGTACTTC. Amino acid sequence: CASSPGRGSYEQYF. The chain is built from TRBV11-3 and TRBJ2-7; 8 nucleotides align to TRBD2. The germline V gene has CDR1 SGHNT and CDR2 YENEEA. The CDR3 is 14 amino acids. V shed 5 bases, J shed 0 bases, and the junction held 3 bases outside the gene matches.

This clone has a handful of counts. V gene TRBV7-8 combines with J gene TRBJ1-4; TRBD1 might be the D (5 bases). Trimming cost V 0 bases and J 7 bases, with 12 bases left between them. Germline CDR1 is SGHVS and CDR2 is FQNEAQ. This CDR3 contains 15 residues. The CDR3 loop reads CASSLASRGGEKLFF. The CDR3 nucleotides read TGTGCCAGCAGCTTAGCGTCAAGGGGCGGTGAAAAACTGTTTTTT.

In its sample, this clone was seen a few times. The J gene is TRBJ1-1, the V gene TRBV5-8; unclear D gene. Trimming took off 2 bases at V and 2 bases at J, with 10 bases between the two ends. The CDR3 consists of 14 residues. Germline-derived CDR1 and CDR2 are SGHTS and YDEGEE. CDR3 DNA sequence: TGTGCCAGCAGCTTCAGGCAGGCTAACACTGAAGCTTTCTTT. It encodes CASSFRQANTEAFF.